The text below deals with one TCR beta chain. This entry belongs to a study of sequential checkpoint blockade in melanoma. For the study at large: Patients were randomized 1:1 to nivolumab-then-ipilimumab or ipilimumab-then-nivolumab first-line.

CDR1 is SGHAT and CDR2 is FQNNGV in the germline V gene. This CDR3 has 14 residues. With 2 bases removed from V and 2 bases from J, the gap between germline ends came to 10 bases. Treatment: randomized to nivolumab then ipilimumab (arm A) or the reverse (arm B). Produced via immunoSEQ multiplex PCR; TCRdb's table is partial and in-frame only. The sample records about 1,700 clones, around 77% being singletons. This TCR derives from a human donor with melanoma. Sequenced material: CD8+ T cells sorted from blood (inferred from file names), taken from a patient given nivolumab and ipilimumab in sequence. V and J are TRBV11-2 and TRBJ2-7, with D possibly TRBD1 on 6 matching bases. CDR3 in amino acids: CASSLLPGAYEQYF. The CDR3 DNA reads as TGTGCCAGCAGCTTATTACCAGGGGCCTACGAGCAGTACTTC.